Only a few counts were recorded for the clone carrying this T cell receptor (beta chain). This sample is drawn from a study of T-cell memory formation after mild COVID-19. The CDR3 contains 17 residues. Losses at the gene ends were 5 bases for V and 1 base for J; bases not matched to a gene: 5. Germline CDR1 and CDR2: SGHVS and FQNEAQ. TCRdb independently ran MiXCR on the 5' RACE reads; one entry per CDR3 protein. The table lists approximately 350,000 distinct CDR3 sequences, 25% to 30% of them singletons. This TCR came from an adult woman who had mild COVID-19 (a few samples of this study predate the infection). Cell type and time point are not known. Sequencing was carried out using PBMCs or a T cell subset sorted from them (not recorded which). This chain links TRBV7-8 with TRBJ2-1; 13 bases line up with TRBD2. DNA of the CDR3: TGTGCCAGCAGCCGGACTAGCGGGAGAGGTTCCTACAATGAGCAGTTCTTC. Protein: CASSRTSGRGSYNEQFF. Looking up the rest from reference TRBV7-8 and TRBJ2-1 gives the full variable domain: GAGVSQSPRYKVAKRGQDVALRCDPISGHVSLFWYQQALGQGPEFLTYFQNEAQLDKSGLPSDRFFAERPEGSVSTLKIQRTQQEDSAVYLCASSRTSGRGSYNEQFFGPGTRLTVL.